The clone carrying this T cell receptor beta chain is medium-sized (0.01 to 0.1%) in the sample. Prior to thyroid surgery, none of the patients had received any treatment. TCRdb redid the clone calls on the PCR reads using MiXCR. The sample lists about 40,000 clones, about 17% occurring once. This record belongs to a study of metastatic and nonmetastatic thyroid tumors. This sequence was found in a female donor with papillary thyroid cancer or a benign thyroid nodule (not recorded which). Some clones in this sample may be carry-over from other donors' samples. Sequenced sample: blood.

The CDR3 bases are TGTGCCAGCAGTTTATGGGACAGGAATCAGCCCCAGCATTTT. Translation: CASSLWDRNQPQHF. The gene calls are TRBV12-3 or TRBV12-4 and TRBJ1-5, with 8 bases aligning to TRBD1. The CDR3 spans 14 residues. V lost 2 bases, J lost 4 bases, and 1 base stayed unmatched.